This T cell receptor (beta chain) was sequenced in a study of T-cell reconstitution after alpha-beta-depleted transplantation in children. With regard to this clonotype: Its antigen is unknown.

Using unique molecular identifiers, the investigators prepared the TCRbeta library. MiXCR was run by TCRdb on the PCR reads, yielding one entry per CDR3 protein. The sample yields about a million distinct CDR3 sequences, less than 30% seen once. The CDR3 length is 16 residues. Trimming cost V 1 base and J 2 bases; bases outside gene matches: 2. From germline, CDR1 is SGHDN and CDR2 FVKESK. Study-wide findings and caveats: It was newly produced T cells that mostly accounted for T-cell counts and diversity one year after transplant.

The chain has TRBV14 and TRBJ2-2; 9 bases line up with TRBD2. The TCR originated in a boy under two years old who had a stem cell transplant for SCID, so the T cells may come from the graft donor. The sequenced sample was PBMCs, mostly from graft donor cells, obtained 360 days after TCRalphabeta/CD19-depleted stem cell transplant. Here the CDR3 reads CASSQVAGANTGELFF. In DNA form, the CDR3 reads TGTGCCAGCAGCCAAGTAGCGGGGGCCAACACCGGGGAGCTGTTTTTT.